The clone carrying this T cell receptor beta chain was picked up one time. Its antigen remains unidentified. Being one base from a much bigger clone, this may be a read error. This specimen belongs to a study of tumor-infiltrating lymphocytes in primary liver carcinoma. Study-wide results and limits: Pairs of tumor regions overlapped more than tumor-adjacent and tumor-blood pairs did.

With a constant-region primer, TCR beta cDNA was made from 450 to 550 ng of total RNA. Three nested multiplex PCR rounds of slightly modified ARM-PCR generated TCR beta libraries. Two initial PCR rounds of around 10 cycles each paired TRBV1-TRBV30 forward primers with a C-beta reverse primer. Via MiXCR, TCRdb re-called the multiplex PCR reads, giving one row per CDR3 protein. The sample yields 310,000 or so distinct CDR3 sequences, 65% seen once. CDR1 and CDR2 (germline): MNHNS, SASEGT. The CDR3 runs 14 residues. Researchers drew blood RNA from unsorted whole blood and extracted germline DNA as well. The specimen was peripheral blood. This chain uses TRBV6-1 with TRBJ1-1; TRBD1 is a possible D gene (6 bases). The TCR was taken from a man aged 35 to 55 with primary liver carcinoma and hepatitis B virus infection. The CDR3 reads CASSRTGSSTEAVF. In DNA form, the CDR3 reads TGTGCCAGCAGTCGAACAGGGAGCAGCACTGAAGCTGTCTTT.